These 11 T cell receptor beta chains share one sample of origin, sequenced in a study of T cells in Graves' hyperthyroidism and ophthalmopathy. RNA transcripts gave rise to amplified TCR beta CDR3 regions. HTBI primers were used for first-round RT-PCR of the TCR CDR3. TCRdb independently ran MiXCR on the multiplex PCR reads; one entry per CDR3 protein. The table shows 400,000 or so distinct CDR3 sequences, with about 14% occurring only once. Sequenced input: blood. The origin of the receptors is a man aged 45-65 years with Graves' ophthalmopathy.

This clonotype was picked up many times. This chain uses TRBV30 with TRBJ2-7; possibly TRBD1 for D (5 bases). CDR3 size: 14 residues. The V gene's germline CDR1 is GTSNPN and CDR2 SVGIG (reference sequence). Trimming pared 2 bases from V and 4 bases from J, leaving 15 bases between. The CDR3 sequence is CAWSRAGNWYEQYF. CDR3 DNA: TGTGCCTGGAGTAGGGCAGGGAATTGGTACGAGCAGTACTTC.

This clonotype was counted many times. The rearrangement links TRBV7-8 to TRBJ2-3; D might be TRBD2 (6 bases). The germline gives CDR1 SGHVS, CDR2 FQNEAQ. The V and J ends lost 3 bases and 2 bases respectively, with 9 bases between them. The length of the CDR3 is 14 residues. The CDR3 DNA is TGTGCCAGCAGCTTTAGCGGACTCACAGATACGCAGTATTTT. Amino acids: CASSFSGLTDTQYF.

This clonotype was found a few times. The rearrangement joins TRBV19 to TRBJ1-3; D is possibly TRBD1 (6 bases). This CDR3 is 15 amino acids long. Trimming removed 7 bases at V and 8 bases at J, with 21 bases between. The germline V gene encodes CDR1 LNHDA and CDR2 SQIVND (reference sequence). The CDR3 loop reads CASTLMDSAGHTIYF. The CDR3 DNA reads TGTGCCAGTACCCTCATGGACAGTGCCGGTCACACCATATATTTT.

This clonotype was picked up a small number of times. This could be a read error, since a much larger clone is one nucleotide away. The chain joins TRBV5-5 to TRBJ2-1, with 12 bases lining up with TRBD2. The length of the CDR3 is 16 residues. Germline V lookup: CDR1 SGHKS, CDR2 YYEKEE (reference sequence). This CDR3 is CASGLPGLAGYNEQFF. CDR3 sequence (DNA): TGTGCCAGCGGCTTGCCCGGACTAGCGGGATACAATGAGCAGTTCTTC.

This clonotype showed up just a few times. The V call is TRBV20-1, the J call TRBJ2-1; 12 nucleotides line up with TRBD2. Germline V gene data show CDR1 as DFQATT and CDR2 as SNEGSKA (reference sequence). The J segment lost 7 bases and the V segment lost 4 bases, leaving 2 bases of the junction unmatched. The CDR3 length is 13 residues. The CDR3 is CSATGTSGNEQFF. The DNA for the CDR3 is TGCAGTGCTACCGGGACTAGCGGGAATGAGCAGTTCTTC.

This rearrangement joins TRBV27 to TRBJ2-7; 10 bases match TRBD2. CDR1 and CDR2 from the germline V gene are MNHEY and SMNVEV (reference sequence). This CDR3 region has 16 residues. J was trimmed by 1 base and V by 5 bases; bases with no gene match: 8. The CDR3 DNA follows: TGTGCCAGCAGTGGATATCAGCGGGAGGGGTCCTACGAGCAGTACTTC. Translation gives CASSGYQREGSYEQYF.

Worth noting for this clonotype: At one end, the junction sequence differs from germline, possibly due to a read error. The CDR3 nucleotides read TGCAGCACCGTGGACCAGGCCAACCTCCTGACTTTC. Translation: CSTVDQANLLTF. The chain combines TRBV29-1 with TRBJ2-6; D is undetermined. The CDR3 extends over 12 amino acids. Germline-derived CDR1 and CDR2 are SQVTM and ANQGSEA.

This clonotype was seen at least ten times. CDR3 amino acids: CASSLEGSGRILSYEQYF. CDR3 nucleotide sequence: TGCGCCAGCAGCTTGGAGGGGAGCGGGAGGATCCTCTCCTACGAGCAGTACTTC. The genes are TRBV5-1 and TRBJ2-7; TRBD2 agrees at 9 bases. The CDR3 spans 18 residues. Losses at the gene ends were 0 bases for V and 0 bases for J; bases not matched to a gene: 10. Germline CDR1 and CDR2: SGHRS and YFSETQ. Drawing the rest from reference TRBV5-1 and TRBJ2-7, the complete variable domain is KAGVTQTPRYLIKTRGQQVTLSCSPISGHRSVSWYQQTPGQGLQFLFEYFSETQRNKGNFPGRFSGRQFSNSRSEMNVSTLELGDSALYLCASSLEGSGRILSYEQYFGPGTRLTVT.

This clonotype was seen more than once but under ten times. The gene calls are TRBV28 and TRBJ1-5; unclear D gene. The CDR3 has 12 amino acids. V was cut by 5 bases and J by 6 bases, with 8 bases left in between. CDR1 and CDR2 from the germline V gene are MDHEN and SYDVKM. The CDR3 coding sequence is TGTGCCAGCAGTGCCGACGTTCAGCCCCAGCATTTT. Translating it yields CASSADVQPQHF.

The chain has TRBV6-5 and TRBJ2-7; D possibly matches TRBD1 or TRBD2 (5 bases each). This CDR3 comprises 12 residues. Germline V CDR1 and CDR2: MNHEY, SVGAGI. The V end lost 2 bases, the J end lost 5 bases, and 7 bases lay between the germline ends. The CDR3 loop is CASSYEGNEQYF. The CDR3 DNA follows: TGTGCCAGCAGTTACGAGGGGAACGAGCAGTACTTC.

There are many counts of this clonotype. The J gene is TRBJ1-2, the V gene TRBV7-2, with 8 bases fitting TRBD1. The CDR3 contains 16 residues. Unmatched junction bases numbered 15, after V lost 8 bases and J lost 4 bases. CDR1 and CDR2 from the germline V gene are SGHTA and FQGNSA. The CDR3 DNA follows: TGTGCCAGCTTTCCAGACAGGACAGGGATCCTCTATGGCTACACCTTC. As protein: CASFPDRTGILYGYTF. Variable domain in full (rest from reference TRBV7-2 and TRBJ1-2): GAGVSQSPSNKVTEKGKDVELRCDPISGHTALYWYRQSLGQGLEFLIYFQGNSAPDKSGLPSDRFSAERTGGSVSTLTIQRTQQEDSAVYLCASFPDRTGILYGYTFGSGTRLTVV.